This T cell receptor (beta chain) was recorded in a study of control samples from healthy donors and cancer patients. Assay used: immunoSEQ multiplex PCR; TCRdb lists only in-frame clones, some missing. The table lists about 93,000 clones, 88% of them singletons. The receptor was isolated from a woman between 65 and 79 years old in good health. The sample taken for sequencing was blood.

For the CDR3, the DNA is TGTGCCTGGGTAACGGGACAGCATGGCACTGAAGCTTTCTTT. Translation: CAWVTGQHGTEAFF. The V call is TRBV30, the J call TRBJ1-1; TRBD1 matches 7 bases. V lost 5 bases and J lost 4; bases outside the gene matches: 10. CDR3 length: 14 amino acids. Germline loops: CDR1 GTSNPN, CDR2 SVGIG (reference sequence).